This T cell receptor (beta chain) was captured in a study of blood T cell repertoires in COVID-19. Across the study: The United States, Italy and Spain were the sources of the acute and convalescent COVID-19 samples. PBMCs, B-cell-depleted T cells, or T cells were the source of the cDNA or gDNA that made up the material.

Original analysis: Cell counts per sample came from amplifying reference gene primers. Libraries were prepared by immunoSEQ multiplex PCR; TCRdb keeps only in-frame clonotypes and omits some of them. From that table come the V and J calls and clone size; the DNA was used to work out D and trimming. The sample holds 200,000 to 250,000 clones, roughly 90% seen once. Which cohort a participant joined came from the clinical history participants gave. CDR1 is SGDLS, CDR2 YYNGEE, per germline. V lost 1 base to trimming and J lost 2 bases; unmatched junction nucleotides: 5. The CDR3 has 16 residues. This clone appeared once.

This TCR was sampled from a middle-aged woman with acute COVID-19. The chain combines TRBV9 with TRBJ2-3; the match to TRBD2 covers 9 bases. The sample comprised PBMCs or T cells enriched from blood (not recorded which). The CDR3: CASSVWGGGATDTQYF. Written as DNA, the CDR3 is TGTGCCAGCAGCGTATGGGGCGGGGGGGCCACAGATACGCAGTATTTT.